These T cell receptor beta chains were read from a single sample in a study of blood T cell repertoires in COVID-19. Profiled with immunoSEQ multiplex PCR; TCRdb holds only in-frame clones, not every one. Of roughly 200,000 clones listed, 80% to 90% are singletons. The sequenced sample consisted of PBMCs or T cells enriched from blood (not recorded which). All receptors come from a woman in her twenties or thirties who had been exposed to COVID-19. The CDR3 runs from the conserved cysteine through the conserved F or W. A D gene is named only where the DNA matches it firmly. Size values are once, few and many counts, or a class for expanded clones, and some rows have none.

CDR3: CASREKLSSYNSPLHF; DNA: TGTGCCAGTAGAGAAAAGCTGAGCTCCTATAATTCACCCCTCCACTTT; V: TRBV7-2; size: .; length: 16; J: TRBJ1-6; D: .
CDR3: CASKASGGASNSPLHF; DNA: TGTGCCAGCAAGGCGTCGGGGGGGGCTAGTAATTCACCCCTCCACTTT; V: TRBV2; size: once; length: 16; J: TRBJ1-6; D: .
CDR3: CASSPRDMFTEAFF; DNA: TGCGCCAGCAGCCCCCGCGACATGTTCACTGAAGCTTTCTTT; V: TRBV5-1; size: .; length: 14; J: TRBJ1-1; D: .
CDR3: CASSLLDRGNTEAFF; DNA: TGTGCCAGCAGTTTATTGGACAGGGGGAACACTGAAGCTTTCTTT; V: TRBV28; size: .; length: 15; J: TRBJ1-1; D: TRBD1
CDR3: CASSLGTRSYEQYF; DNA: TGTGCCAGCAGCTTGGGGACAAGATCCTACGAGCAGTACTTC; V: TRBV5-5; size: .; length: 14; J: TRBJ2-7; D: .
CDR3: CASSWGQGNTEAFF; DNA: TGTGCCAGCAGTTGGGGACAGGGGAACACTGAAGCTTTCTTT; V: TRBV28; size: .; length: 14; J: TRBJ1-1; D: TRBD1
CDR3: CASRVTSAETQYF; DNA: TGTGCCAGCAGGGTTACTAGCGCCGAGACCCAGTACTTC; V: TRBV27; size: .; length: 13; J: TRBJ2-5; D: TRBD2
CDR3: CASRPRTAKGYTF; DNA: TGTGCCAGCAGACCGAGGACAGCGAAGGGCTACACCTTC; V: TRBV6-5; size: .; length: 13; J: TRBJ1-2; D: .
CDR3: CASSYFVGGDSPLHF; DNA: TGTGCCAGCAGTTACTTTGTTGGGGGGGATTCACCCCTCCACTTT; V: TRBV6-5; size: few; length: 15; J: TRBJ1-6; D: .
CDR3: CASSWWKGGQGGYTF; DNA: TGTGCCAGCAGTTGGTGGAAGGGGGGGCAAGGTGGCTACACCTTC; V: TRBV6-5; size: .; length: 15; J: TRBJ1-2; D: .
CDR3: CASSSTGGGEQYF; DNA: TGTGCCAGCAGTTCGACAGGGGGGGGCGAGCAGTACTTC; V: TRBV12-3/TRBV12-4; size: .; length: 13; J: TRBJ2-7; D: TRBD1
CDR3: CASSLGWRANNEQFF; DNA: TGTGCCAGCAGCTTAGGATGGCGGGCCAACAATGAGCAGTTCTTC; V: TRBV11-2; size: .; length: 15; J: TRBJ2-1; D: .
CDR3: CASSVGWWRGGEKLFF; DNA: TGTGCCAGCAGCGTGGGGTGGTGGAGGGGCGGAGAAAAACTGTTTTTT; V: TRBV9; size: once; length: 16; J: TRBJ1-4; D: .
CDR3: CASRETGYSEKLFF; DNA: TGTGCCAGCAGGGAAACAGGGTACAGTGAAAAACTGTTTTTT; V: TRBV2; size: once; length: 14; J: TRBJ1-4; D: .
CDR3: CASSDTIGQGGNEQFF; DNA: TGTGCCAGCAGTGACACGATAGGACAGGGGGGGAATGAGCAGTTCTTC; V: TRBV9; size: .; length: 16; J: TRBJ2-1; D: TRBD1
CDR3: CASSIWTDSNQPQHF; DNA: TGTGCCAGTAGTATCTGGACAGATAGCAATCAGCCCCAGCATTTT; V: TRBV19; size: .; length: 15; J: TRBJ1-5; D: .
CDR3: CAIRLGQGAYEQYF; DNA: TGTGCCATCAGGCTGGGACAGGGGGCCTACGAGCAGTACTTC; V: TRBV10-3; size: few; length: 14; J: TRBJ2-7; D: TRBD1
CDR3: CSVGASLREQYF; DNA: TGCAGCGTTGGTGCTTCCCTACGCGAGCAGTACTTC; V: TRBV29-1; size: once; length: 12; J: TRBJ2-7; D: .
CDR3: CASSTGITSYGYTF; DNA: TGTGCCAGCAGTACAGGGATTACTAGCTATGGCTACACCTTC; V: TRBV6-5; size: once; length: 14; J: TRBJ1-2; D: .
CDR3: CASSLWQGGYNEQFF; DNA: TGTGCCAGCAGCTTATGGCAGGGGGGCTACAATGAGCAGTTCTTC; V: TRBV11-1; size: .; length: 15; J: TRBJ2-1; D: .
CDR3: CASSQDKGGGETQYF; DNA: TGCGCCAGCAGCCAAGATAAAGGAGGTGGGGAGACCCAGTACTTC; V: TRBV4-1; size: .; length: 15; J: TRBJ2-5; D: .
CDR3: CASRQMDLNYGYTF; DNA: TGTGCCAGCAGACAGATGGATTTGAACTATGGCTACACCTTC; V: TRBV2; size: .; length: 14; J: TRBJ1-2; D: .
CDR3: CASSEWPSPGELFF; DNA: TGTGCCAGCAGTGAGTGGCCGTCACCCGGGGAGCTGTTTTTT; V: TRBV2; size: .; length: 14; J: TRBJ2-2; D: .
CDR3: CASSIGTDNQPQHF; DNA: TGTGCCAGTAGTATCGGGACAGATAATCAGCCCCAGCATTTT; V: TRBV19; size: .; length: 14; J: TRBJ1-5; D: TRBD1
CDR3: CAWSVAGDTEAFF; DNA: TGTGCCTGGAGTGTCGCAGGGGACACTGAAGCTTTCTTT; V: TRBV30; size: .; length: 13; J: TRBJ1-1; D: .
CDR3: CASSYEGTTDTQYF; DNA: TGCGCCAGCAGCTACGAGGGAACCACAGATACGCAGTATTTT; V: TRBV5-1; size: .; length: 14; J: TRBJ2-3; D: .
CDR3: CASRLQAGSGRTGELFF; DNA: TGCGCCAGCAGGCTCCAAGCGGGTAGCGGTCGCACCGGGGAGCTGTTTTTT; V: TRBV5-1; size: .; length: 17; J: TRBJ2-2; D: .
CDR3: CASSLRQGSGYTF; DNA: TGTGCCAGCAGCCTTCGACAGGGATCTGGCTACACCTTC; V: TRBV6-5; size: .; length: 13; J: TRBJ1-2; D: TRBD1
CDR3: CASSLTGGKNYGYTF; DNA: TGCGCCAGCAGCCTAACAGGGGGGAAGAACTATGGCTACACCTTC; V: TRBV5-1; size: .; length: 15; J: TRBJ1-2; D: TRBD1
CDR3: CASSATGLNQPQHF; DNA: TGTGCCAGCAGCGCTACAGGTTTAAATCAGCCCCAGCATTTT; V: TRBV5-5; size: .; length: 14; J: TRBJ1-5; D: .
CDR3: CASSKGVGNTIYF; DNA: TGTGCCAGCAGTAAAGGGGTTGGAAACACCATATATTTT; V: TRBV12-3/TRBV12-4; size: .; length: 13; J: TRBJ1-3; D: .
CDR3: CASSPGGGLDTEAFF; DNA: TGTGCCAGCAGCCCAGGGGGTGGGCTCGACACTGAAGCTTTCTTT; V: TRBV9; size: .; length: 15; J: TRBJ1-1; D: TRBD1
CDR3: CASSGGGTAMDNGYTF; DNA: TGTGCCAGCAGCGGCGGGGGGACGGCTATGGACAATGGCTACACCTTC; V: TRBV9; size: .; length: 16; J: TRBJ1-2; D: .
CDR3: CASSRRGPGANVLTF; DNA: TGTGCCAGCAGCCGCAGGGGGCCGGGGGCCAACGTCCTGACTTTC; V: TRBV3-1/TRBV3-2; size: .; length: 15; J: TRBJ2-6; D: TRBD1
CDR3: CASSSRWADPRRDGYTF; DNA: TGTGCCAGCAGCTCCCGGTGGGCAGACCCTAGGAGGGATGGCTACACCTTC; V: TRBV7-2; size: .; length: 17; J: TRBJ1-2; D: .
CDR3: CASSLGISGAQETQYF; DNA: TGCGCCAGCAGCTTGGGGATTAGCGGGGCCCAAGAGACCCAGTACTTC; V: TRBV5-1; size: .; length: 16; J: TRBJ2-5; D: TRBD2
CDR3: CASSKMRLCQNIQYF; DNA: TGTGCCAGCAGCAAAATGCGACTCTGCCAAAACATTCAGTACTTC; V: TRBV21-1; size: .; length: 15; J: TRBJ2-4; D: .
CDR3: CASWDRGGTEAFF; DNA: TGTGCCAGCTGGGACAGGGGAGGGACTGAAGCTTTCTTT; V: TRBV12-3/TRBV12-4; size: few; length: 13; J: TRBJ1-1; D: TRBD1
CDR3: CASSQGQTYNSPLHF; DNA: TGTGCCAGCAGCCAGGGACAGACCTATAATTCACCCCTCCACTTT; V: TRBV11-2; size: .; length: 15; J: TRBJ1-6; D: TRBD1
CDR3: CASSPPWEGGYTF; DNA: TGTGCCAGCTCACCACCATGGGAGGGAGGCTACACCTTC; V: TRBV18; size: .; length: 13; J: TRBJ1-2; D: .
CDR3: CASSPTLSSYEQYF; DNA: TGTGCCAGCAGCCCGACACTTAGCTCCTACGAGCAGTACTTC; V: TRBV7-8; size: .; length: 14; J: TRBJ2-7; D: .
CDR3: CASSGGSNYEQYF; DNA: TGTGCCAGCAGTGGGGGCAGTAACTACGAGCAGTACTTC; V: TRBV6-4; size: .; length: 13; J: TRBJ2-7; D: .
CDR3: CASSAGVTWAFEAFF; DNA: TGTGCCAGCAGTGCCGGGGTTACGTGGGCCTTTGAAGCTTTCTTT; V: TRBV2; size: .; length: 15; J: TRBJ1-1; D: .
CDR3: CASSEQGGDGYTF; DNA: TGTGCCAGCAGTGAACAGGGTGGGGATGGCTACACCTTC; V: TRBV2; size: once; length: 13; J: TRBJ1-2; D: .
CDR3: CASSTGAPTEAFF; DNA: TGTGCCAGTAGTACAGGGGCCCCCACTGAAGCTTTCTTT; V: TRBV19; size: .; length: 13; J: TRBJ1-1; D: .
CDR3: CASSPPGGTGELFF; DNA: TGTGCCAGCAGCCCCCCAGGGGGCACCGGGGAGCTGTTTTTT; V: TRBV7-9; size: .; length: 14; J: TRBJ2-2; D: TRBD1
CDR3: CAWSWALNTEAFF; DNA: TGTGCCTGGAGTTGGGCCCTGAACACTGAAGCTTTCTTT; V: TRBV30; size: .; length: 13; J: TRBJ1-1; D: .
CDR3: CATSSGRGEKLFF; DNA: TGTGCCACCAGCAGCGGCCGCGGGGAAAAACTGTTTTTT; V: TRBV15; size: .; length: 13; J: TRBJ1-4; D: .
CDR3: CASRADRGSYGYTF; DNA: TGTGCCAGCAGAGCAGACAGGGGCAGTTATGGCTACACCTTC; V: TRBV6-4; size: once; length: 14; J: TRBJ1-2; D: TRBD1
CDR3: CASSSGTGDEKLFF; DNA: TGCGCCAGCAGCTCAGGGACAGGGGATGAAAAACTGTTTTTT; V: TRBV5-1; size: .; length: 14; J: TRBJ1-4; D: TRBD1
CDR3: CASSLESAGRNSPLHF; DNA: TGCGCCAGCAGCTTGGAATCCGCAGGCAGAAATTCACCCCTCCACTTT; V: TRBV5-1; size: .; length: 16; J: TRBJ1-6; D: .
CDR3: CASSPGENYGYTF; DNA: TGTGCCAGCAGCCCCGGGGAGAACTATGGCTACACCTTC; V: TRBV7-3; size: .; length: 13; J: TRBJ1-2; D: .
CDR3: CAISERQGSSGNTIYF; DNA: TGTGCCATCAGTGAACGACAGGGGAGTTCTGGAAACACCATATATTTT; V: TRBV10-3; size: .; length: 16; J: TRBJ1-3; D: TRBD1
CDR3: CASSTGLAGGVDTQYF; DNA: TGTGCCAGCAGCACCGGACTAGCGGGGGGCGTGGATACGCAGTATTTT; V: TRBV5-4; size: .; length: 16; J: TRBJ2-3; D: TRBD2